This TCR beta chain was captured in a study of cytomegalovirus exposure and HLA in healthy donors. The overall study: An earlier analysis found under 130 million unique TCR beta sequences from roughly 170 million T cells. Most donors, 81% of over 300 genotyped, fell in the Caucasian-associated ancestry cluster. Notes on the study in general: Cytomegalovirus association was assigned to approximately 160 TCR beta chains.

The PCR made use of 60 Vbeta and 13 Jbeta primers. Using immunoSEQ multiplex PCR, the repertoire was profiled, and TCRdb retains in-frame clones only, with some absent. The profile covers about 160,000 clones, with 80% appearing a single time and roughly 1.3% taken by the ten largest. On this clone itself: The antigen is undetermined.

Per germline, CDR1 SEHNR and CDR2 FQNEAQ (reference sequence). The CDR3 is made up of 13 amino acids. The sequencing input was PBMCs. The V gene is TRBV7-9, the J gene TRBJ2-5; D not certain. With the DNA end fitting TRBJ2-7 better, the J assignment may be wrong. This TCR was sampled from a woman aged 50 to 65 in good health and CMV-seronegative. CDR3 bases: TGTGCCAGCACTCTCGCAGGCTCCTACGAGCAGTACTTC. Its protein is CASTLAGSYEQYF.